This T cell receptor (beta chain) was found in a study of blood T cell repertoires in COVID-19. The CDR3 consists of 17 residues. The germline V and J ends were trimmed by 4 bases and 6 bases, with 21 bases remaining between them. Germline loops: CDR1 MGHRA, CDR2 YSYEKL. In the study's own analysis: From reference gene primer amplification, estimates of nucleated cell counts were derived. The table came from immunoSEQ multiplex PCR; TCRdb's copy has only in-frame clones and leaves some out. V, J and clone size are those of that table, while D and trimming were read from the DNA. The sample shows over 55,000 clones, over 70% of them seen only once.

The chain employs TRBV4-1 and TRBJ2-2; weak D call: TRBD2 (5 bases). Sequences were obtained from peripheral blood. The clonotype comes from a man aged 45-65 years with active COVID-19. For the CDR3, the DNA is TGCGCCAGCAGCCCCCTCTGGGTGGGGAGATCGGCCGGGGAGCTGTTTTTT. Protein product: CASSPLWVGRSAGELFF.